These T cell receptor beta chains were read from a single sample in a study of T cell changes during pregnancy in multiple sclerosis. Assay: immunoSEQ multiplex PCR; the TCRdb copy retains only in-frame clones and omits some. The table lists 20,000 or so clones, 80% to 90% of them singletons, with 13% in the top ten. The sample was CD8+ T cells from peripheral blood mononuclear cells, taken in the third trimester of pregnancy. These TCRs come from a female donor in good health, enrolled as a control in a pregnancy study. The CDR3 runs from the conserved cysteine through the conserved F or W. D genes are given only for firm matches. Some rows mark clone size as missing; the rest say once, few, many or name a class of expanded clone.

clone_size d_call j_call v_call cdr3_aa
NA NA TRBJ2-4 TRBV6-1 CASHGGEDIQYF
NA TRBD1 TRBJ1-1 TRBV5-1 CASSVGTGEDTEAFF
NA NA TRBJ2-5 TRBV7-6 CASSLVHREQETQYF
NA NA TRBJ2-2 TRBV2 CASSAPDTGELFF
NA TRBD2 TRBJ2-7 TRBV28 CASSLGVSGRTSFEQYF
NA NA TRBJ1-1 TRBV5-5 CASSLEVVGVTEAFF
NA TRBD1 TRBJ1-1 TRBV29-1 CSGRTGEGTEAFF
NA NA TRBJ1-4 TRBV2 CASSDGGAANEKLFF
NA TRBD1 TRBJ2-7 TRBV7-9 CASSSGTDSYEQYF
once TRBD2 TRBJ2-5 TRBV7-8 CASSLRLAGGEETQYF
NA TRBD2 TRBJ2-1 TRBV27 CASSLLGTSGIEQFF
NA TRBD1 TRBJ2-7 TRBV19 CASSPGQGHSYEQYF
NA TRBD2 TRBJ2-7 TRBV15 CATSSSDLGLAAYEQYF
NA NA TRBJ1-2 TRBV27 CASSPNNGYTF
NA TRBD1 TRBJ1-2 TRBV7-9 CASSSAGTGHYVLYGYTF
NA TRBD2 TRBJ2-4 TRBV18 CASSPPGLAESGNIQYF
medium-sized NA TRBJ1-1 TRBV28 CASSFGLMNTEAFF
NA NA TRBJ1-4 TRBV9 CASSVGGEINEKLFF
NA TRBD1 TRBJ2-7 TRBV29-1 CSARTGYEQYF
NA NA TRBJ2-2 TRBV11-2 CASSPGTSYTGELFF
NA NA TRBJ2-5 TRBV19 CASSIGTRQETQYF
few TRBD2 TRBJ2-1 TRBV6-4 CASSEAGGSYNEQFF
once NA TRBJ2-7 TRBV30 CAWINFGVSYEQYF
few TRBD1 TRBJ1-2 TRBV28 CASSRPTGLYGYTF
NA TRBD1 TRBJ1-5 TRBV7-2 CASSFDRDNQPQHF
NA NA TRBJ2-7 TRBV27 CASRSGYEQYF
NA TRBD2 TRBJ2-1 TRBV7-8 CASSRMAGSGGFGNEQFF
NA NA TRBJ1-3 TRBV4-1 CASSQPYQSGNTIYF
NA NA TRBJ2-5 TRBV5-1 CASSFASSQETQYF
NA NA TRBJ1-1 TRBV5-8 CASSLERSFNTEAFF
NA NA TRBJ2-1 TRBV6-4 CASSDSAGQGEQFF
few NA TRBJ1-1 TRBV30 CAWFRRTEAFF
NA TRBD2 TRBJ2-7 TRBV6-1 CASSEATSGTNYEQYF
NA TRBD2 TRBJ2-2 TRBV19 CASSSGSLAGELFF
once TRBD1 TRBJ2-7 TRBV2 CASRGQGFNEQYF
NA TRBD1 TRBJ1-1 TRBV27 CASSPETGGNTEAFF
NA NA TRBJ2-2 TRBV11-2 CASSQGGGELFF
NA NA TRBJ2-5 TRBV6-5 CASGREETQYF
medium-sized NA TRBJ2-7 TRBV6-1 CASTGARDSSYEQYF
NA NA TRBJ1-2 TRBV14 CASSQDRVRYYGYTF
NA NA TRBJ2-7 TRBV4-1 CASSQPTGSSYEQYF
NA NA TRBJ1-4 TRBV15 CATSREGDNEKLFF
NA NA TRBJ2-5 TRBV19 CASSNDQAGRETQYF
NA TRBD2 TRBJ2-1 TRBV19 CASSPLLLAGINEQFF
NA TRBD1 TRBJ1-1 TRBV4-1 CASSQVQGAVNTEAFF
NA TRBD1 TRBJ1-1 TRBV5-4 CASSLDSQGAVNTEAFF
medium-sized NA TRBJ2-3 TRBV5-6 CASSVGWAQGRDTQYF
medium-sized NA TRBJ1-2 TRBV27 CASSLSTGSLYGYTF
NA TRBD2 TRBJ2-4 TRBV5-1 CASSLAWTSGVDEIQYF
NA NA TRBJ2-7 TRBV4-1 CASSQDPQVLGEQYF
NA NA TRBJ2-7 TRBV29-1 CSVDGTGDAGGYEQYF
once NA TRBJ1-2 TRBV9 CASSVTGGGYTF
NA TRBD2 TRBJ2-3 TRBV6-4 CASSSGGATDTQYF